This TCR beta chain was sequenced during a study of shared clonotypes between healthy human individuals (dated by TCRdb to 2020 to 2021). For the study in its entirety: The cohort included three men and two women between 18 and 49 years of age. Between about 0.94 and 8.9 billion PBMCs per donor were obtained by leukapheresis. Different laboratories and diverse techniques were used to prepare libraries and sequence TCR repertoires, to increase sequencing depth and limit assay-specific biases. For each donor, CD4 naive and CD4 memory were each given three plates, CD8 naive was given two plates, and CD8 memory was given one plate. To estimate repertoire size and how much clonotype sharing occurs between individuals, the study deeply sequenced the blood TCR repertoires of about 5 healthy adults. The research as a whole found: Only blood was sampled, and tissue TCR repertoires likely differ from those in blood. Pairwise subsampling led to the expectation that sequencing depth would affect the degree of clonotype sharing among donors. Rarefaction of sorted-subset datasets indicated incomplete sequencing despite the large sequencing depth. Compared with non-shared clonotypes, clonotypes shared by all four sorted-subset donors had higher generation probabilities. Naive subsets generally had larger estimated clonotype richness than memory subsets. The small number of donors limited the genetic and exposure-history diversity represented. Sharing across a handful of donors was observed for about 5% of naive CD4, over 3% of naive CD8, 2.3% of memory CD4, and about 0.4% of memory CD8 clonotypes.

V drops 7 bases and J drops 5 bases, leaving 16 bases in between. The germline V gene specifies SGHRS as CDR1 and YFSETQ as CDR2. The CDR3 holds 13 amino acids from the cysteine to the phenylalanine. Solely the CDR3 DNA is kept, with 39 bases framed from the first base. TCR CDR3 regions were amplified from genomic DNA by multiplex PCR using the deep immunoSEQ assay. Extracted genomic DNA from each cell subset was distributed evenly across all wells of several immunoSEQ 96-well plates, and each plate was treated as a replicate. For sorted subsets, each replicate PCR was loaded with 200 ng genomic DNA, equivalent to 30,000 to 35,000 T cell genomes. Purified libraries were quantified with a Qubit 3.0 fluorometer, sized on a Bioanalyzer 2100, and re-quantified with the KAPA Library Quantification kit. Each immunoSEQ 96-well plate was sequenced on its own single-read 150-cycle Illumina NextSeq 550 flow cell. In the paper's pipeline: Because the immunoSEQ output included only junctional sequences and no quality scores, the filtering could not be the same as the filtering used for full-length reads. To assign V/J genes and CDR3, sequences were annotated using PyIR, a Python wrapper for IgBLAST v1.9, with IMGT germline references. Reads with weak V/J assignments (E-value above 1e-6), missing CDR3, stop codons, out-of-frame junctions, or ambiguous translated residues were removed. V3J clonotypes were defined as sequences sharing an identical inferred V gene, J gene, and CDR3 amino acid sequence. To compute the percentage overlap between repertoires, the number of shared unique clonotypes was divided by the size of the smaller repertoire. Three approaches were used to assess repertoire richness: RTK rarefaction, the Chao1 estimator, and Recon v2.1 estimates of unobserved clonotypes. Generation probabilities were computed with OLGA for all TCRbeta clonotypes obtained by the gDNA method from several donors. TCRdb re-hosts the immuneACCESS table, in-frame sequences only. Its copies lack some clones; in the studies checked, an unresolved V gene accounts for under half of them, and the cause for the rest is not known. D and trimming were read from the DNA, whereas the V and J calls and clone size are those reported in that table. This sample is represented by 2 million to 3 million clones; under 95% of them were singletons. Clones ranked in the top ten supply roughly 0.39% of the sample.

Healthy HIV-negative adults with no recently reported acute infections or vaccinations were included as donors. All donors were Caucasian adults living in Nashville, Tennessee, USA. Magnetic negative selection was used to enrich CD4+ T cells, after which naive cells were positively selected on CD45RA and the negative fraction became the memory subset. Blood was collected by leukapheresis, and PBMCs were isolated by Ficoll-Histopaque density gradient centrifugation and then cryopreserved in liquid nitrogen vapor phase. Analytical flow cytometry was used to check the purity and quantity of every magnetically sorted T cell population. Genomic DNA was isolated from every sorted fraction and measured by UV absorbance on a Nanodrop 2000c. Regarding this clone: No antigen is known for it. No base quality values were provided; no much bigger clone lies one nucleotide off.

The sequence was collected from a man aged 18 to 30 in good health. Some clones in this sample may be carry-over from other donors' samples. The receptor chain draws on TRBV5-1 and TRBJ2-7; TRBD2 is a possible D gene, resting on 6 matching bases. Input material: naive CD4+ T cells from PBMCs. The sample's cell subset or site label is to be understood as: CD45RA+ positively selected. The nucleotide sequence reads TGCGCCAGCCGGGGGATCCGGGCGGACGAGCAGTACTTC. It codes for CASRGIRADEQYF. When the CDR3 is completed using the reference TRBV5-1 and TRBJ2-7 genes on either side, the full variable domain is KAGVTQTPRYLIKTRGQQVTLSCSPISGHRSVSWYQQTPGQGLQFLFEYFSETQRNKGNFPGRFSGRQFSNSRSEMNVSTLELGDSALYLCASRGIRADEQYFGPGTRLTVT.